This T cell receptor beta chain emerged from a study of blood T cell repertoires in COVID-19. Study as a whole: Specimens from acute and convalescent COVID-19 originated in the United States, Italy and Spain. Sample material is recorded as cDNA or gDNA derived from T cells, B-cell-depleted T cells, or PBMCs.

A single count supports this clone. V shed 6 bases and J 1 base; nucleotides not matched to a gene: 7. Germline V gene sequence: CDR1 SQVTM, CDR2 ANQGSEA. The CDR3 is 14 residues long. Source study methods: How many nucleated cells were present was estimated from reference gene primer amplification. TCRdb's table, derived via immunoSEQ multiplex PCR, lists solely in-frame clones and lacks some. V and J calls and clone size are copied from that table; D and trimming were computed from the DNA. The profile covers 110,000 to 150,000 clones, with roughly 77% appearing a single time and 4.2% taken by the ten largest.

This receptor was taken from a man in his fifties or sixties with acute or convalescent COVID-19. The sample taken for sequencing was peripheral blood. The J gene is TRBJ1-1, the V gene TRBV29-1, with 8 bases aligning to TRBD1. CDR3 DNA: TGCAGCGTACAGGGGGACAGGCGGAACACTGAAGCTTTCTTT. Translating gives CSVQGDRRNTEAFF.